These T cell receptor beta chains were read from a single sample in a study of shared T cell receptors in the human thymus. Here immunoSEQ multiplex PCR was the method, and the copy in TCRdb shows in-frame clones only, minus some. Of hundreds of thousands of clones listed, approximately 83% were seen once; the top ten hold approximately 0.01%. These data also featured in a second study, about human thymus T cells.

The source material was thymocytes. These TCRs come from a girl under three years old with a congenital heart defect. Each CDR3 is given with its conserved first and last residue. The D gene is left open where the match is weak. Clone sizes are given selectively: once, few, many, or a class where the clone is expanded.

J gene: TRBJ2-1; V gene: TRBV29-1; D gene: -; clone size: -; CDR3 DNA: TGCAGCGTTCCGGGTAGGTGGTCTACCTACAATGAGCAGTTCTTC; CDR3 protein: CSVPGRWSTYNEQFF
J gene: TRBJ2-1; V gene: TRBV21-1; D gene: -; clone size: -; CDR3 DNA: TGTGCCAGCAGCAAGGGCGGCAGGGAATACTACAATGAGCAGTTCTTC; CDR3 protein: CASSKGGREYYNEQFF
J gene: TRBJ2-5; V gene: TRBV10-3; D gene: -; clone size: -; CDR3 DNA: TGTGCCATCAGCTACCACAGCGGGCCCCAAGAGACCCAGTACTTC; CDR3 protein: CAISYHSGPQETQYF
J gene: TRBJ1-5; V gene: TRBV19; D gene: -; clone size: -; CDR3 DNA: TGTGCCAGTAGTATAGTAGAAGACAATCAGCCCCAGCATTTT; CDR3 protein: CASSIVEDNQPQHF
J gene: TRBJ1-2; V gene: TRBV7-2; D gene: TRBD1; clone size: -; CDR3 DNA: TGTGCCAGCAGCCGGGGTCGAGGACAGGGAGGGGTTAACTATGGCTACACCTTC; CDR3 protein: CASSRGRGQGGVNYGYTF
J gene: TRBJ1-2; V gene: TRBV6-4; D gene: -; clone size: once; CDR3 DNA: TGTGCCAGCAGTCGGACTCACAGGGATGTGAACTATGGCTACACCTTC; CDR3 protein: CASSRTHRDVNYGYTF
J gene: TRBJ2-1; V gene: TRBV7-2; D gene: TRBD2; clone size: -; CDR3 DNA: TGTGCCAGCAGCGAGAAAAGCGGGGGGTCCTACAATGAGCAGTTCTTC; CDR3 protein: CASSEKSGGSYNEQFF
J gene: TRBJ1-5; V gene: TRBV6-5; D gene: -; clone size: -; CDR3 DNA: TGTGCCAGCAGTTACGACTTCGGCCCAGATCAGCCCCAGCATTTT; CDR3 protein: CASSYDFGPDQPQHF
J gene: TRBJ1-1; V gene: TRBV30; D gene: -; clone size: -; CDR3 DNA: TGTGCCTGGAGCGACGGTAGGGGGACTGAAGCTTTCTTT; CDR3 protein: CAWSDGRGTEAFF
J gene: TRBJ2-7; V gene: TRBV5-6; D gene: TRBD1; clone size: -; CDR3 DNA: TGTGCCAGCAGCCTGGGGACAGGGGTCTACGAGCAGTACTTC; CDR3 protein: CASSLGTGVYEQYF
J gene: TRBJ1-3; V gene: TRBV5-4; D gene: -; clone size: once; CDR3 DNA: TGTGCCAGCAGCTTGGCCCACGACAGCTCTGGAAACACCATATATTTT; CDR3 protein: CASSLAHDSSGNTIYF
J gene: TRBJ2-5; V gene: TRBV28; D gene: TRBD2; clone size: -; CDR3 DNA: TGTGCCAGCAGTTTTAGAGGACTAGCATGCCAAGAGACCCAGTACTTC; CDR3 protein: CASSFRGLACQETQYF
J gene: TRBJ1-1; V gene: TRBV18; D gene: TRBD1; clone size: -; CDR3 DNA: TGTGCCAGCTCACCAGAGGGGGCCAACACTGAAGCTTTCTTT; CDR3 protein: CASSPEGANTEAFF
J gene: TRBJ2-5; V gene: TRBV6-5; D gene: -; clone size: -; CDR3 DNA: TGTGCCAGCACTCGGACTCCGGAAGAGACCCAGTACTTC; CDR3 protein: CASTRTPEETQYF
J gene: TRBJ2-7; V gene: TRBV27; D gene: TRBD1; clone size: -; CDR3 DNA: TGTGCCAGCAGTTTTTGGGGAGGGACAGGGCGAAACTACGAGCAGTACTTC; CDR3 protein: CASSFWGGTGRNYEQYF
J gene: TRBJ1-4; V gene: TRBV19; D gene: TRBD1; clone size: few; CDR3 DNA: TGTGCCAGTAGTGGGGGACAGGGGCCGGCTAATGAAAAACTGTTTTTT; CDR3 protein: CASSGGQGPANEKLFF
J gene: TRBJ2-7; V gene: TRBV28; D gene: -; clone size: -; CDR3 DNA: TGTGCCAGCAGTTTACCACAGGGTACCCCCTACGAGCAGTACTTC; CDR3 protein: CASSLPQGTPYEQYF
J gene: TRBJ2-7; V gene: TRBV6-1; D gene: TRBD1; clone size: -; CDR3 DNA: TGTGCCAGCTACTCCGGGACAGTCCAAACAGCGGAGTACTTC; CDR3 protein: CASYSGTVQTAEYF
J gene: TRBJ2-7; V gene: TRBV7-2; D gene: -; clone size: once; CDR3 DNA: TGTGCCAGCAGGCAGCCAGGCCATGAACGCGAGCAGTACTTC; CDR3 protein: CASRQPGHEREQYF
J gene: TRBJ1-5; V gene: TRBV5-1; D gene: TRBD1; clone size: few; CDR3 DNA: TGCGCCAGCAGCTTGACAGGGGGTCAGCCCCAGCATTTT; CDR3 protein: CASSLTGGQPQHF
J gene: TRBJ1-5; V gene: TRBV4-2; D gene: -; clone size: -; CDR3 DNA: TGTGCCAGCAGCCAAGGAAGAAGAGGGCCCCGAGATCAGCCCCAGCATTTT; CDR3 protein: CASSQGRRGPRDQPQHF
J gene: TRBJ2-7; V gene: TRBV19; D gene: -; clone size: -; CDR3 DNA: TGTGCCAGTAGCAACAGTCCCTACGAGCAGTACTTC; CDR3 protein: CASSNSPYEQYF
J gene: TRBJ2-5; V gene: TRBV5-1; D gene: TRBD1; clone size: -; CDR3 DNA: TGCGCCAGCAGCTGGGGGGGGACAGGGTCAGAGACCCAGTACTTC; CDR3 protein: CASSWGGTGSETQYF
J gene: TRBJ1-6; V gene: TRBV28; D gene: TRBD1; clone size: few; CDR3 DNA: TGTGCCAGCAGTTTGGACAGGGGGCTCGCAAATTCACCCCTCCACTTT; CDR3 protein: CASSLDRGLANSPLHF
J gene: TRBJ1-2; V gene: TRBV11-2; D gene: TRBD1; clone size: -; CDR3 DNA: TGTGCCAGCAGCACCCGAGGGACCGGGACAGAGTATGGCTACACCTTC; CDR3 protein: CASSTRGTGTEYGYTF
J gene: TRBJ2-5; V gene: TRBV5-4; D gene: -; clone size: few; CDR3 DNA: TGTGCCAGCACCCGGGGGAAAGAGACCCAGTACTTC; CDR3 protein: CASTRGKETQYF
J gene: TRBJ1-5; V gene: TRBV7-8; D gene: -; clone size: -; CDR3 DNA: TGTGCCAGCAGCTTTGAGGGGACTGGAGGCAATCAGCCCCAGCATTTT; CDR3 protein: CASSFEGTGGNQPQHF
J gene: TRBJ2-1; V gene: TRBV5-1; D gene: -; clone size: -; CDR3 DNA: TGCGCCAGCAGCTTGGGGCCCCGGGGGACCGGGTGGAATGAGCAGTTCTTC; CDR3 protein: CASSLGPRGTGWNEQFF
J gene: TRBJ2-1; V gene: TRBV5-1; D gene: -; clone size: -; CDR3 DNA: TGCGCCAGCAGCTTAGGCGGGGGCGGATCCAATGAGCAGTTCTTC; CDR3 protein: CASSLGGGGSNEQFF
J gene: TRBJ2-7; V gene: TRBV5-1; D gene: TRBD1; clone size: -; CDR3 DNA: TGCGCCAGCAGCTTAGGGGGCAAGACCTACGAGCAGTACTTC; CDR3 protein: CASSLGGKTYEQYF
J gene: TRBJ1-2; V gene: TRBV14; D gene: -; clone size: once; CDR3 DNA: TGTGCCAGCAGCCAAGATCTCCCAGGTGGCTACACCTTC; CDR3 protein: CASSQDLPGGYTF
J gene: TRBJ1-1; V gene: TRBV6-6; D gene: -; clone size: -; CDR3 DNA: TGTGCCAGCAGTTACGGGGGCCTGAACACTGAAGCTTTCTTT; CDR3 protein: CASSYGGLNTEAFF
J gene: TRBJ2-1; V gene: TRBV29-1; D gene: -; clone size: -; CDR3 DNA: TGCAGCGTCAGAACCGCCTCCTACAATGAGCAGTTCTTC; CDR3 protein: CSVRTASYNEQFF
J gene: TRBJ2-6; V gene: TRBV5-6; D gene: -; clone size: few; CDR3 DNA: TGTGCCAGCAGCTTGAGGGTACGCGGGACTGGGGCCAACGTCCTGACTTTC; CDR3 protein: CASSLRVRGTGANVLTF
J gene: TRBJ1-2; V gene: TRBV7-9; D gene: TRBD1; clone size: -; CDR3 DNA: TGTGCCAGCAGCTTAGAGAGGCAGGGGGAGGACTACACCTTC; CDR3 protein: CASSLERQGEDYTF
J gene: TRBJ2-7; V gene: TRBV5-6; D gene: -; clone size: -; CDR3 DNA: TGTGCCAGCAGCTGCAGGGCACTTAACTCCTACGAGCAGTACTTC; CDR3 protein: CASSCRALNSYEQYF
J gene: TRBJ1-2; V gene: TRBV2; D gene: TRBD1; clone size: -; CDR3 DNA: TGTGCCAGCAGTCATCTAGACAGGGCACATGGCTACACCTTC; CDR3 protein: CASSHLDRAHGYTF
J gene: TRBJ2-3; V gene: TRBV28; D gene: -; clone size: -; CDR3 DNA: TGTGCCAGCACCTCCGGGGACACAGATACGCAGTATTTT; CDR3 protein: CASTSGDTDTQYF
J gene: TRBJ1-6; V gene: TRBV11-2; D gene: -; clone size: -; CDR3 DNA: TGTGCCAGCACCCGAGAGTGGGGCTGGGATTCACCCCTCCACTTT; CDR3 protein: CASTREWGWDSPLHF
J gene: TRBJ2-3; V gene: TRBV4-1; D gene: -; clone size: -; CDR3 DNA: TGCGCCAGCAGCCAAGTTAGCGGGACAGAAGGTAGCACAGATACGCAGTATTTT; CDR3 protein: CASSQVSGTEGSTDTQYF
J gene: TRBJ1-6; V gene: TRBV2; D gene: -; clone size: -; CDR3 DNA: TGTGCCAGCAGTGAAGCGCGGAGGATCGGGGGTACAAGCTCCTATAATTCACCCCTCCACTTT; CDR3 protein: CASSEARRIGGTSSYNSPLHF
J gene: TRBJ2-2; V gene: TRBV7-2; D gene: -; clone size: few; CDR3 DNA: TGTGCCAGCAGCTTATTGTACTACAAGAACACCGGGGAGCTGTTTTTT; CDR3 protein: CASSLLYYKNTGELFF
J gene: TRBJ2-3; V gene: TRBV15; D gene: TRBD1; clone size: -; CDR3 DNA: TGTGCCACCAGCGGCCGGGACAGGGAACTCTTTTTT; CDR3 protein: CATSGRDRELFF
J gene: TRBJ1-1; V gene: TRBV18; D gene: -; clone size: -; CDR3 DNA: TGTGCCAGCTACACAGGGTACAGTATGAACACTGAAGCTTTCTTT; CDR3 protein: CASYTGYSMNTEAFF
J gene: TRBJ2-5; V gene: TRBV5-1; D gene: -; clone size: -; CDR3 DNA: TGCGCCAGCAGCTCTAAAGGCAGGGGCGGAGGAGAGACCCAGTACTTC; CDR3 protein: CASSSKGRGGGETQYF
J gene: TRBJ1-1; V gene: TRBV7-2; D gene: -; clone size: -; CDR3 DNA: TGTGCCAGCAGCTTAAGGGGCCAGAACACTGAAGCTTTCTTT; CDR3 protein: CASSLRGQNTEAFF
J gene: TRBJ1-2; V gene: TRBV25-1; D gene: TRBD1; clone size: -; CDR3 DNA: TGTGCCAGCCACTCTGACAGGGGAGACAACTATGGCTACACCTTC; CDR3 protein: CASHSDRGDNYGYTF
J gene: TRBJ1-2; V gene: TRBV28; D gene: -; clone size: -; CDR3 DNA: TGTGCCAGCAGTCGTTCGACAGTGATGAACTATGGCTACACCTTC; CDR3 protein: CASSRSTVMNYGYTF
J gene: TRBJ2-3; V gene: TRBV5-5; D gene: TRBD1; clone size: -; CDR3 DNA: TGTGCCAGCCTGATGTTGGACAGGGATGTGGGCGACACAGATACGCAGTATTTT; CDR3 protein: CASLMLDRDVGDTDTQYF
J gene: TRBJ1-1; V gene: TRBV19; D gene: -; clone size: -; CDR3 DNA: TGTGCCAGTAGTATAGACCGGACAGCCATGAACACTGAAGCTTTCTTT; CDR3 protein: CASSIDRTAMNTEAFF
J gene: TRBJ1-4; V gene: TRBV5-6; D gene: -; clone size: -; CDR3 DNA: TGTGCCAGCAGCTTGGGTTCAGGAATAGGAGAAAAACTGTTTTTT; CDR3 protein: CASSLGSGIGEKLFF
J gene: TRBJ1-2; V gene: TRBV18; D gene: TRBD1; clone size: -; CDR3 DNA: TGTGCCAGCTCCAGGACAGGGGATGGCTACACCTTC; CDR3 protein: CASSRTGDGYTF
J gene: TRBJ2-5; V gene: TRBV9; D gene: -; clone size: -; CDR3 DNA: TGTGCCAGCAGCGTAGGGGGGGGGCGGTCCCGGAACCAAGAGACCCAGTACTTC; CDR3 protein: CASSVGGGRSRNQETQYF
J gene: TRBJ1-5; V gene: TRBV4-1; D gene: -; clone size: -; CDR3 DNA: TGCGCCAGCAGCCAAGTAGGGGAATATAGCAATCAGCCCCAGCATTTT; CDR3 protein: CASSQVGEYSNQPQHF
J gene: TRBJ1-2; V gene: TRBV5-6; D gene: -; clone size: -; CDR3 DNA: TGTGCCAGCAGCTTGTTATTGGGCGGCTACACCTTC; CDR3 protein: CASSLLLGGYTF
J gene: TRBJ1-5; V gene: TRBV7-2; D gene: TRBD1; clone size: -; CDR3 DNA: TGTGCCAGCAGCTTAGCACCGGGACAGGGGGTTCGTAAGCGGCCCCAGCATTTT; CDR3 protein: CASSLAPGQGVRKRPQHF
J gene: TRBJ2-7; V gene: TRBV5-8; D gene: -; clone size: -; CDR3 DNA: TGTGCCAGCGGCTTGGGTCCAGGGGACTACGAGCAGTACTTC; CDR3 protein: CASGLGPGDYEQYF
J gene: TRBJ1-1; V gene: TRBV4-2; D gene: -; clone size: -; CDR3 DNA: TGTGCCAGCAGCCGGTTGGTAGCCGCAGAAGCTTTCTTT; CDR3 protein: CASSRLVAAEAFF